A single TCR beta chain is shown here with its context. The sample comes from a study of blood T cell repertoires in COVID-19. Study in general: The samples span acute and convalescent COVID-19 from the United States, Italy and Spain. T cells, B-cell-depleted T cells, or PBMCs provided the cDNA or gDNA that served as material.

The CDR3 has 14 residues. The germline V gene has CDR1 SGHAT and CDR2 FQNNGV. V lost 5 bases, J lost 5 bases, and 5 bases stayed unmatched. Profiled with immunoSEQ multiplex PCR; TCRdb holds only in-frame clones, not every one. Among tens of thousands of clones listed, approximately 85% were seen once. Source material: peripheral blood. This clonotype was sampled from a human donor in a cohort sampled during active COVID-19. The chain joins TRBV11-2 to TRBJ2-1; TRBD1 aligns across 8 bases. The CDR3 sequence is CASSTNRGDNEQFF. CDR3 sequence (DNA): TGTGCCAGCAGCACCAACAGGGGGGACAATGAGCAGTTCTTC.